This T cell receptor beta chain derives from a study of T cell repertoires in cytomegalovirus infection. Across the whole study: Recently identified HLA-C-restricted CMV epitopes were used, and well-studied HLA-B-restricted CMV epitopes were used as well. In public TCR beta signatures, there were indications of both CMV infection and matching HLA type.

Study outcomes and limitations: Summed frequency of shared TCR beta families picked out CMV carriers who also had the relevant HLA. CMV-specific HLA-C-restricted TCR beta clonotypes dominated the ex vivo response.

The CDR3 spans 15 residues. To note about this clonotype: Its antigen is as yet unknown. One end of the junction is discordant with germline, which a read error may explain.

TCRdb fed the reads into MiXCR, producing one record per CDR3 protein. The sample carries under 500,000 distinct CDR3 sequences, 40% to 50% recorded once. The chain combines TRBV5-3 with TRBJ2-5; 7 nucleotides align to TRBD2. TRBV5-3 is placed among ORFs of uncertain function. The source is a human donor in good health (CMV status not recorded). Some clones in this sample may be carry-over from other donors' samples. Sequences were derived from cultured PBMCs, sampled from culture after CMV antigen stimulation. CDR3 DNA: TGTGCCAGCAGCTCGTTTCGTGGGGGGGGAGAGACCCAGTACTTC. Its translation is CASSSFRGGGETQYF.